The clone carrying this TCR beta chain was detected a few times. The CDR3 consists of 15 residues. V lost 4 bases and J lost 2, with 16 bases in between. CDR1 is SGHNT and CDR2 is YYREEE in the germline V gene (reference sequence). The data were taken from a study of response to subunit inactivated influenza vaccine. TCRdb re-called the RT-PCR reads with MiXCR, one entry per CDR3 protein. The profile covers about 540,000 distinct CDR3 sequences, with approximately 20% appearing a single time and 2.8% taken by the ten largest. The same sample was also used in a study of T cells expressing NK-cell markers. This second study notes: As the method of synthesis, 5'RACE template switching with UMIs yielded TCR beta cDNA. Researchers report these clonotypes also headed the CD3+CD56-NKG2C+ fraction in a handful of donors. Whether expanded NKG2C+ T cell clones were HCMV specific stayed uncertain.

Sequencing used CD4+ T cells sorted from PBMCs, obtained approximately 12 days after vaccination. This TCR derives from a man in his fifties or sixties who received an inactivated influenza vaccine. The chain couples TRBV5-4 to TRBJ2-7, with D perhaps matching TRBD1 (5 bases). The CDR3 DNA follows: TGTGCCAGCAGCGCAACAGGAAAAACACCCTACGAGCAGTACTTC. As protein: CASSATGKTPYEQYF.